The present T cell receptor (beta chain) was sequenced within a study of cytomegalovirus exposure and HLA in healthy donors. Findings and limits, study-wide: DRB1 had the most TCR associations and HLA-C the fewest, a later analysis found, with rates varying by HLA locus.

In the case of this clone: Its antigen remains unknown.

The PCR used 60 Vbeta and 13 Jbeta primers. Repertoires were generated with immunoSEQ multiplex PCR, while TCRdb's copy carries only in-frame clones and drops some. The sample carries roughly 230,000 clones, around 78% recorded once. Trimming took 5 bases from V and 0 from J, leaving 17 bases between them. This CDR3 contains 17 residues. CDR1 LNHDA and CDR2 SQIVND come from the germline V gene (reference sequence). What was sequenced was PBMCs. The TCR comes from a boy aged 5 to 17 in good health and CMV-seronegative. The chain joins TRBV19 to TRBJ1-5; possible D gene TRBD1, 5 bases. DNA for the CDR3: TGTGCCAGTAGTCCCTCAGGGCCGCAAGCTAGCAATCAGCCCCAGCATTTT. It translates to CASSPSGPQASNQPQHF.